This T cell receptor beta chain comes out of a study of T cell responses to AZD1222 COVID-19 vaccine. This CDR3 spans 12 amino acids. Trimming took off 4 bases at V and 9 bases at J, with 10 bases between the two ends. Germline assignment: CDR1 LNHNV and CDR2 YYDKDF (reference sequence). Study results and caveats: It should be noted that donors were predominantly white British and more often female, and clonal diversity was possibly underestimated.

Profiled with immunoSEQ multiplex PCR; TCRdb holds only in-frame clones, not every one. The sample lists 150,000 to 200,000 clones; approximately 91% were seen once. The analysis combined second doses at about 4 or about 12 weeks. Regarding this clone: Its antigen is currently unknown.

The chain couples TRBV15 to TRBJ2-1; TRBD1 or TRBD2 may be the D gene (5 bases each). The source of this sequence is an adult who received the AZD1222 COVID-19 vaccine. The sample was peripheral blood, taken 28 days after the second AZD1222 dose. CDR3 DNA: TGTGCCACCAGCATAGGGGACGGTGAGCAGTTCTTC. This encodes CATSIGDGEQFF.